The T cell receptor (beta chain) under discussion was sequenced for a study of CD8 T cells in ankylosing spondylitis. Points from the study as a whole: According to the report, clones linked to the disease were significantly enriched in matched synovial fluid samples taken from ankylosing spondylitis patients. Clones linked to the disease showed a CD8+ phenotype. They occurred at relatively low frequencies in peripheral blood.

There are a few counts of this clonotype. Antigen: not known. Preparation of TCR beta libraries was done by quantitative 5'-RACE with molecular barcodes. Each CDR3 protein is one row after TCRdb ran MiXCR on the 5' RACE reads. The sample carries roughly 130,000 distinct CDR3 sequences, approximately 15% recorded once. The sequenced sample was blood, either unsorted or a sorted T cell fraction (not recorded which). The receptor was isolated from a female donor with ankylosing spondylitis or in good health (not recorded which).

The CDR3 is CASSLDSGNGNTIYF. Here the CDR3 DNA reads TGCGCCAGCAGCTTGGATTCAGGGAACGGAAACACCATATATTTT. The gene calls are TRBV5-1 and TRBJ1-3; possible D gene TRBD1, 5 bases. CDR3 length: 15 residues. CDR1 SGHRS and CDR2 YFSETQ come from the germline V gene. The germline V and J ends were trimmed by 0 bases and 4 bases, with 11 bases remaining between them.